This is a list of T cell receptor beta chains from one sample in a study of cytomegalovirus exposure and HLA in healthy donors. The repertoire was sequenced with immunoSEQ multiplex PCR; TCRdb's copy has only in-frame clones and lacks some. Of under 200,000 clones in the sample, around 76% were seen once. Sequencing used PBMCs. All receptors come from a woman aged 25-40 years in good health and CMV-seropositive. The CDR3 runs from the conserved cysteine through the conserved F or W. The D gene is left open where the match is weak. Only some rows state a clone size, as once, few, many or a class for expanded clones.

v_call	j_call	clone_size	d_call	cdr3_nt	cdr3_aa
TRBV5-4	TRBJ1-2	NA	NA	TGTGCCAGCAGCTTAGGTCTGGACACGAAATATGGCTACACCTTC	CASSLGLDTKYGYTF
TRBV14	TRBJ2-7	NA	TRBD1	TGTGCCAGCAGTTCCGGGACAGGGCCCTACGAGCAGTACTTC	CASSSGTGPYEQYF
TRBV7-9	TRBJ2-3	NA	NA	TGTGCCGTAGCCTTGGAAGCAGATACGCAGTATTTT	CAVALEADTQYF
TRBV5-1	TRBJ2-1	NA	NA	TGCGCCAGCAGCCCAGGGGACCCCCCCAATGAGCAGTTCTTC	CASSPGDPPNEQFF
TRBV28	TRBJ2-5	NA	TRBD2	TGTGCCAGCAGTTATAGCGGGGGGGCCAAAGAGACCCAGTACTTC	CASSYSGGAKETQYF
TRBV15	TRBJ1-3	once	TRBD1	TGTGCCACCAGCAGGGGAGACAGGGCTGGAAACACCATATATTTT	CATSRGDRAGNTIYF
TRBV5-1	TRBJ2-5	NA	TRBD2	TGCGCCAGCAGCCTAGGACTAGCGGCCCCAGACACCCAGTACTTC	CASSLGLAAPDTQYF
TRBV28	TRBJ2-4	few	NA	TGTGCCAGCAGTACCCTGGGAGGACAAACGGACATTCAGTACTTC	CASSTLGGQTDIQYF
TRBV19	TRBJ2-4	NA	NA	TGTGCCAGTAGTCGTGGGGGGAGTACCCTTAGCATTCAGTACTTC	CASSRGGSTLSIQYF
TRBV19	TRBJ2-4	NA	NA	TGTGCCAGTAACCAGGGGTCGTTGGGGGAAAACATTCAGTACTTC	CASNQGSLGENIQYF
TRBV11-3	TRBJ2-3	NA	NA	TGTGCCAGCAGCTTAGGTACCTTCGGCGGCCCAGATACGCAGTATTTT	CASSLGTFGGPDTQYF
TRBV18	TRBJ1-2	NA	NA	TGTGCCAGCTCACCGCGGACAGTTAACTATGGCTACACCTTC	CASSPRTVNYGYTF
TRBV2	TRBJ2-1	few	TRBD2	TGTGCCAGCAGCCCGAGACTAGCGGGCAATGAGCAGTTCTTC	CASSPRLAGNEQFF
TRBV6-5	TRBJ2-3	once	NA	TGTGCCAGCAGTTTCCTGGATACGCAGTATTTT	CASSFLDTQYF
TRBV28	TRBJ1-2	NA	TRBD1	TGTGCCAGCAGTTTATCCTGGACAGGGTATGGCTACACCTTC	CASSLSWTGYGYTF
TRBV6-6	TRBJ1-2	NA	TRBD1	TGTGCCAGCAGTTCGGGACAGGGGGTAGGCTACACCTTC	CASSSGQGVGYTF
TRBV5-6	TRBJ1-2	NA	NA	TGTGCCAGCAGACTTTCCAGGGTGTACTATGGCTACACCTTC	CASRLSRVYYGYTF
TRBV2	TRBJ1-5	NA	NA	TGTGCCAGCAGAGGACAGTTCTATAGCAATCAGCCCCAGCATTTT	CASRGQFYSNQPQHF
TRBV11-2	TRBJ2-5	NA	TRBD1	TGTGCCAGCAGCTCTGGGACAGGACTTCAAGAGACCCAGTACTTC	CASSSGTGLQETQYF
TRBV7-2	TRBJ2-7	NA	TRBD2	TGTGCCAGCAGCCTTAGCGGGGGGTTCACCTACGAGCAGTACTTC	CASSLSGGFTYEQYF
TRBV18	TRBJ2-1	once	TRBD2	TGTGCCAGCTCCCCGGGACTAGCGGGAGAGAGCTCCTACAATGAGCAGTTCTTC	CASSPGLAGESSYNEQFF
TRBV5-4	TRBJ1-1	NA	NA	TGTGCCAGCAGCTTGGTGCACAAGACTGAAGCTTTCTTT	CASSLVHKTEAFF
TRBV19	TRBJ2-1	few	TRBD2	TGTGCCAGTAAAGGGGAATGGGGGGGGTACAATGAGCAGTTCTTC	CASKGEWGGYNEQFF
TRBV5-4	TRBJ2-7	NA	NA	TGTGCCAGCAGCTTGGGTGCGCGTCGAACCTCCTACGAGCAGTACTTC	CASSLGARRTSYEQYF
TRBV18	TRBJ1-5	NA	NA	TGTGCCAGCTCAGTTACAGTAGAAAGCAATCAGCCCCAGCATTTT	CASSVTVESNQPQHF
TRBV4-1	TRBJ1-1	NA	TRBD1	TGCGCCAGCAGCCAAATCGACTCAGGGGGCACTGAAGCTTTCTTT	CASSQIDSGGTEAFF
TRBV2	TRBJ2-1	NA	NA	TGTGCCAGCAGTGAACCCCACCAATTTGGCAGGGCCCTACTCGCAAATGAGCAGTTCTTC	CASSEPHQFGRALLANEQFF
TRBV7-2	TRBJ2-7	NA	TRBD2	TGTGCCAGCAGCCGACTAGCGGACACCTCCTACGAGCAGTACTTC	CASSRLADTSYEQYF